This TCR beta chain was retrieved from a study of T cells in Graves' hyperthyroidism and ophthalmopathy. Regarding the study as a whole: Model predictions of ophthalmopathy came a median about six months before onset. Researchers found most expanded thyroid clonotypes above 0.001 in blood as well.

What was amplified from RNA transcripts were TCR beta CDR3 regions. First-round RT-PCR of the TCR CDR3 relied on the HTBI primer set. One entry per CDR3 protein, called by TCRdb with MiXCR from the multiplex PCR reads. The sample lists about 560,000 distinct CDR3 sequences, approximately 15% occurring once. Concerning this clonotype itself: Antigen: not known.

Diagnosis rested on symptoms, serum thyroxine and TRAb, thyroid ultrasound, and orbital computed tomography. Germline V gene data show CDR1 as LNHDA and CDR2 as SQIVND (reference sequence). CDR3 size: 11 residues. V shed 11 bases and J shed 5 bases, with 12 bases lying between them. This receptor was obtained from a woman aged 40 to 55 with Graves' hyperthyroidism. This chain uses TRBV19 with TRBJ1-1; D call uncertain. Sequencing was performed on blood. DNA for the CDR3: TGTGCCTCCGGACCGGGGACTGAAGCTTTCTTT. It is translated as CASGPGTEAFF.